This TCR beta chain is from a study of control samples from healthy donors and cancer patients. Sequencing used immunoSEQ multiplex PCR; TCRdb keeps in-frame clones, though not all of them. The sample includes some 130,000 clones, roughly 88% of them seen just once. CDR3 length: 14 amino acids. Per germline, CDR1 MGHDK and CDR2 SYGVNS. V was pared by 5 bases and J by 3 bases, with 13 bases between. The sample taken for sequencing was blood. The gene calls are TRBV25-1 and TRBJ1-2; no reliable D call. This receptor was identified in a man in his forties in good health. The CDR3 DNA reads as TGTGCCAGCAGTTTACTCTCCCTTGACTATGGCTACACCTTC. Translating gives CASSLLSLDYGYTF.